These T cell receptor beta chains were read from a single sample in a study of control samples from healthy donors and cancer patients. The method was immunoSEQ multiplex PCR; TCRdb's version includes in-frame clones alone and lacks a portion of them. The sample carries approximately 100,000 clones, roughly 92% recorded once. Specimen: blood. The receptors stem from a human donor in good health. The donor label of this sample is uncertain. CDR3s include the opening cysteine and the closing phenylalanine or tryptophan. Each record gives: clone size, V gene, D gene, J gene, CDR3 protein, CDR3 DNA. The D gene is left open where the match is weak. Some rows have no size entry. The others give once, few or many, or a class for an expanded clone.

>.|TRBV18|.|TRBJ2-5
CASSPDETQYF
TGTGCCAGCTCTCCGGATGAGACCCAGTACTTC
>.|TRBV4-3|.|TRBJ1-4
CASSHFGRGSPTNEKLFF
TGCGCCAGCAGCCATTTTGGGCGAGGGTCCCCAACTAATGAAAAACTGTTTTTT
>.|TRBV3-1/TRBV3-2|.|TRBJ1-3
CASSRPSSGNTIYF
TGTGCCAGCAGCCGGCCCAGCTCTGGAAACACCATATATTTT
>.|TRBV5-6|TRBD2|TRBJ2-3
CASSETGTSGHTDTQYF
TGTGCCAGCAGCGAAACCGGGACTAGCGGCCACACAGATACGCAGTATTTT
>.|TRBV5-1|.|TRBJ1-1
CASSLAELGTEAFF
TGCGCCAGCAGCTTGGCCGAGTTGGGCACTGAAGCTTTCTTT
>.|TRBV19|.|TRBJ1-4
CASSRGFNEKLFF
TGTGCCAGTAGTAGGGGGTTTAATGAAAAACTGTTTTTT
>.|TRBV11-1|.|TRBJ2-7
CASRLGGSYEQYF
TGTGCCTCCCGCCTTGGAGGTTCCTACGAGCAGTACTTC
>.|TRBV7-9|TRBD1|TRBJ1-4
CASSLGQAPNEKLFF
TGTGCCAGCAGCCTGGGACAGGCACCCAATGAAAAACTGTTTTTT
>.|TRBV4-2|.|TRBJ1-5
CASSQAPSIMGQPQHF
TGTGCCAGCAGCCAAGCCCCCTCAATTATGGGTCAGCCCCAGCATTTT
>once|TRBV2|.|TRBJ1-1
CASSVLFVNTEAFF
TGTGCCAGCAGTGTATTGTTTGTGAACACTGAAGCTTTCTTT
>.|TRBV7-2|.|TRBJ2-3
CASSLVPGADTQYF
TGTGCCAGCAGCTTAGTCCCGGGGGCGGATACGCAGTATTTT
>.|TRBV2|TRBD1|TRBJ1-3
CASSEAPGQGAYF
TGTGCCAGCAGTGAGGCTCCTGGACAGGGTGCGTATTTT
>.|TRBV24-1|.|TRBJ2-1
CATSDRKGSYNEQFF
TGTGCCACCAGTGACAGAAAGGGCTCCTACAATGAGCAGTTCTTC
>.|TRBV5-1|.|TRBJ1-5
CASSLNPNQPQHF
TGCGCCAGCAGCTTGAACCCGAATCAGCCCCAGCATTTT
>once|TRBV3-1/TRBV3-2|TRBD1|TRBJ2-5
CASSPRTGLGETQYF
TGTGCCAGCAGCCCCCGGACAGGGTTGGGAGAGACCCAGTACTTC
>.|TRBV5-1|.|TRBJ1-2
CASSPPRGGDHGYTF
TGCGCCAGCAGCCCCCCCCGGGGGGGAGACCATGGCTACACCTTC
>.|TRBV10-3|.|TRBJ1-3
CAISDPSTDSGNTIYF
TGTGCCATCAGTGACCCATCGACAGACTCGGGAAACACCATATATTTT
>.|TRBV12-3/TRBV12-4|.|TRBJ2-1
CASGGRGEQFF
TGTGCCAGCGGAGGGCGGGGTGAGCAGTTCTTC
>.|TRBV5-6|.|TRBJ2-5
CASSLRDLQETQYF
TGTGCCAGCAGCTTGAGGGACTTACAAGAGACCCAGTACTTC
>.|TRBV5-1|TRBD1|TRBJ1-1
CASSSRGVTEAFF
TGCGCCAGCAGCTCCAGGGGGGTTACTGAAGCTTTCTTT
>.|TRBV5-6|.|TRBJ2-1
CASSFFQGNEQFF
TGTGCCAGCAGCTTTTTCCAGGGAAATGAGCAGTTCTTC
>few|TRBV19|.|TRBJ2-2
CASRNIGRGDTGELFF
TGTGCCAGTAGGAATATTGGCAGGGGGGACACCGGGGAGCTGTTTTTT
>.|TRBV2|.|TRBJ1-2
CASSEAVSVYGYTF
TGTGCCAGCAGTGAAGCGGTGTCAGTGTATGGCTACACCTTC
>.|TRBV5-1|.|TRBJ1-2
CASSYDAFNYGYTF
TGCGCCAGCAGCTACGACGCCTTTAACTATGGCTACACCTTC
>.|TRBV24-1|TRBD1|TRBJ2-6
CATSDPPGQGDGANVLTF
TGTGCCACCAGTGATCCTCCGGGACAGGGGGACGGGGCCAACGTCCTGACTTTC
>.|TRBV7-6|.|TRBJ2-5
CASSLARGGTPQETQYF
TGTGCCAGCAGCTTAGCGCGGGGCGGTACACCTCAAGAGACCCAGTACTTC
>.|TRBV3-1/TRBV3-2|TRBD2|TRBJ2-3
CASSQASTSGGTDTQYF
TGTGCCAGCAGCCAAGCCTCGACTAGCGGGGGCACAGATACGCAGTATTTT